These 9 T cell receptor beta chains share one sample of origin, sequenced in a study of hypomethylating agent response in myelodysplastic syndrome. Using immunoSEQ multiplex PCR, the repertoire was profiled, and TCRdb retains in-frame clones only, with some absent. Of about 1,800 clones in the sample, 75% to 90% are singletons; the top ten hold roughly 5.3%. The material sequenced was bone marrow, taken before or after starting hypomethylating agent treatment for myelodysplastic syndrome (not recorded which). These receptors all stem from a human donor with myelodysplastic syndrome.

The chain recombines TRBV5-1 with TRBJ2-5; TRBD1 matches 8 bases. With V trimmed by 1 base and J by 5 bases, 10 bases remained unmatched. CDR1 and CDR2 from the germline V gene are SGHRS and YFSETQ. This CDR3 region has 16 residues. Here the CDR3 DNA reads TGCGCCAGCAGCTTGTACCAGGGGGCGGGAACGGAGACCCAGTACTTC. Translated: CASSLYQGAGTETQYF. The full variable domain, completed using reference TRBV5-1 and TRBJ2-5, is KAGVTQTPRYLIKTRGQQVTLSCSPISGHRSVSWYQQTPGQGLQFLFEYFSETQRNKGNFPGRFSGRQFSNSRSEMNVSTLELGDSALYLCASSLYQGAGTETQYFGPGTRLLVL.

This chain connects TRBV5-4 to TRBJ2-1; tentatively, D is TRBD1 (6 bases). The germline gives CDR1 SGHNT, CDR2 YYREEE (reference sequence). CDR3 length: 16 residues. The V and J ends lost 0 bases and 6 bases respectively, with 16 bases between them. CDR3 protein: CASSLAGISRGNEQFF. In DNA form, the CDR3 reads TGTGCCAGCAGCTTGGCGGGGATCAGCAGGGGCAATGAGCAGTTCTTC.

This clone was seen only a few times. The DNA of the CDR3 is TGTGCCAGCTTCGGAACTGGAAACACCATATATTTT. It is translated as CASFGTGNTIYF. The genes are TRBV2 and TRBJ1-3; D remains ambiguous. The V gene lost 8 bases and the J gene lost 2 bases, with 7 bases spanning the gap. The CDR3 extends over 12 amino acids. Germline CDR1 SNHLY, CDR2 FYNNEI.

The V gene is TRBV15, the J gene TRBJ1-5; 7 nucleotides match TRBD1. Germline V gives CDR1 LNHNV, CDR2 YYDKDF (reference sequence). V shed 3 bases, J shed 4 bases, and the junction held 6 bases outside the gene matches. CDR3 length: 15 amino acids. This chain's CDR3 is CATSRDAGGNQPQHF. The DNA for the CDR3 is TGTGCCACCAGCAGGGACGCAGGGGGGAATCAGCCCCAGCATTTT.

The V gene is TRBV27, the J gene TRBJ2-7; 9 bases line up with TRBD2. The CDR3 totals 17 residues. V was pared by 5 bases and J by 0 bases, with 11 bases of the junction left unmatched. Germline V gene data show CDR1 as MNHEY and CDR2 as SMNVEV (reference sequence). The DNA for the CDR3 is TGTGCCAGCAGTAGGACTAGCGTACTTCCTTCCTCCTACGAGCAGTACGTC. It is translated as CASSRTSVLPSSYEQYV.

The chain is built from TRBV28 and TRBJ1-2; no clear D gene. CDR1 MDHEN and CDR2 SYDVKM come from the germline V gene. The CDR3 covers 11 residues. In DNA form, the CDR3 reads TGTGCGACCCTTTCCAACTATGGCTACACCTTC. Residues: CATLSNYGYTF.

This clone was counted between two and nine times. As DNA, the CDR3 is TGCGCCAGCAGTAGATGGAGCCAAGAGACCCAGTACTTC. Its protein product is CASSRWSQETQYF. This chain connects TRBV5-1 to TRBJ2-5, with no clear D. This CDR3 contains 13 residues. Trimming took 5 bases from V and 1 from J, leaving 9 bases between them. CDR1 and CDR2 (germline): SGHRS, YFSETQ.

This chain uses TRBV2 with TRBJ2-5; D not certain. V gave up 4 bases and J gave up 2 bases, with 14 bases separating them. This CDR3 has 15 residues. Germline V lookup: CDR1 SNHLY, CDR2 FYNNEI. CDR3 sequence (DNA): TGTGCCAGCAGTGGGGATCTTTCAGGACAAGAGACCCAGTACTTC. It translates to CASSGDLSGQETQYF.

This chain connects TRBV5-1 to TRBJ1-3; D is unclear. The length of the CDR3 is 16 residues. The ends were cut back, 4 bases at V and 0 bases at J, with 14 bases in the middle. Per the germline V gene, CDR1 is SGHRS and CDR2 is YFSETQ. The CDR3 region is CASSNGRAPSGNTIYF. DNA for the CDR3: TGCGCCAGCAGCAATGGACGCGCACCCTCTGGAAACACCATATATTTT.